These 25 T cell receptor beta chains were all obtained from the same sample, sequenced in a study of blood T cell repertoires in COVID-19. Assay: immunoSEQ multiplex PCR; the TCRdb copy retains only in-frame clones and omits some. The table shows around 200,000 clones, with about 88% occurring only once. The sample consisted of PBMCs or T cells enriched from blood (not recorded which). The receptors derive from a woman in her twenties or thirties who had recovered from COVID-19.

The chain uses TRBV5-1 and TRBJ2-1, with 15 positions matching TRBD2. The CDR3 spans 15 residues. Trimming took 4 bases from V and 7 from J; bases not matched to a gene: 3. Germline V gene sequence: CDR1 SGHRS, CDR2 YFSETQ. The CDR3 is CASSPGLAGGNEQFF. The DNA for the CDR3 is TGCGCCAGCAGCCCGGGACTAGCGGGGGGAAATGAGCAGTTCTTC.

This rearrangement joins TRBV10-3 to TRBJ2-1; a possible D gene is TRBD1 (5 bases). Germline-derived CDR1 and CDR2 are ENHRY and SYGVKD. Trimming left V 2 bases short and J 3 bases short, with 5 bases between. CDR3 length: 13 residues. CDR3 DNA: TGTGCCATCAGTGAGGACAGCTACAATGAGCAGTTCTTC. Amino acid sequence: CAISEDSYNEQFF.

The V call is TRBV7-3, the J call TRBJ2-7, with 9 bases identical to TRBD1. The CDR3 has 14 amino acids. In germline, CDR1 is SGHTA, CDR2 FQGTGA. Trimming cost V 2 bases and J 3 bases; bases outside gene matches: 2. The CDR3 loop reads CASSLSGQGYEQYF. The CDR3 DNA sequence: TGTGCCAGCAGCTTATCGGGACAGGGCTACGAGCAGTACTTC.

The genes are TRBV7-3 and TRBJ2-2; D possibly corresponds to TRBD1 (6 bases). Germline lookup yields CDR1 SGHTA and CDR2 FQGTGA. Trimming left V 6 bases short and J 6 bases short, with 23 bases between. CDR3 length equals 17 residues. As DNA, the CDR3 is TGTGCCAGCAGTTCGATTAGGGGCAGGGGAGCCTCCGGGGAGCTGTTTTTT. It is translated as CASSSIRGRGASGELFF.

This clone was found once. V usage is TRBV6-1 and J usage is TRBJ2-2; 12 positions match TRBD2. CDR1 and CDR2 from the germline V gene are MNHNS and SASEGT. The length of the CDR3 is 18 residues. V shed 4 bases and J 0 bases; nucleotides not matched to a gene: 6. The CDR3 DNA reads TGTGCCAGCAGTGGTACCGGGACTAGCGGGCCGAACACCGGGGAGCTGTTTTTT. It yields the protein CASSGTGTSGPNTGELFF.

The chain is built from TRBV6-2 or TRBV6-3 and TRBJ2-7; D may be TRBD1 (6 bases). There are 14 residues in the CDR3. Germline V CDR1 and CDR2: MNHEY, SVGEGT. V dropped 2 bases and J dropped 9 bases, with 17 bases sitting between them. The chain's CDR3 is CASSYTSFRQAQYF. The CDR3 DNA reads TGTGCCAGCAGTTACACTTCCTTCCGACAGGCGCAGTACTTC.

The chain joins TRBV5-1 to TRBJ2-7, with TRBD2 matching over 10 bases. The CDR3 is made up of 14 amino acids. Germline V gene lookup returns CDR1 SGHRS and CDR2 YFSETQ. After removal of 4 bases from V and 2 bases from J, the junction contained 3 bases not matched to a gene. The CDR3 loop is CASSPGLATYEQYF. CDR3 sequence (DNA): TGCGCCAGCAGCCCGGGACTAGCGACCTACGAGCAGTACTTC.

The V and J genes are TRBV6-4 and TRBJ2-1; TRBD1 might be the D (6 bases). The CDR3 spans 15 residues. V was clipped by 4 bases and J by 0 bases, with 10 bases between them. Looked up from germline, CDR1 is MRHNA and CDR2 is SNTAGT. CDR3 in DNA: TGTGCCAGCAGTGCGGTGGGGGCCTCCTACAATGAGCAGTTCTTC. This translates into CASSAVGASYNEQFF.

The rearrangement joins TRBV19 to TRBJ1-2, with D possibly TRBD1 on 6 matching bases. Germline V gene data show CDR1 as LNHDA and CDR2 as SQIVND (reference sequence). Trimming removed 6 bases from V and 1 base from J, with 9 bases in between. The CDR3 sequence is 13 residues long. The CDR3 nucleotides read TGTGCCAGTAGAGACAGGCATAACTATGGCTACACCTTC. Translated, it gives CASRDRHNYGYTF.

The J gene is TRBJ1-2, the V gene TRBV29-1; unclear D gene. The V end lost 3 bases, the J end lost 5 bases, and 13 bases lay between the germline ends. The CDR3 is made up of 13 amino acids. CDR1 is SQVTM, CDR2 ANQGSEA, per germline. CDR3 sequence (DNA): TGCAGCGTTGACGGTGGAGGAGGGTATGGCTACACCTTC. This codes for CSVDGGGGYGYTF.

Only a few counts were recorded for this clone. This rearrangement joins TRBV5-4 to TRBJ1-2; D unclear. CDR1 SGHNT and CDR2 YYREEE come from the germline V gene (reference sequence). The CDR3 spans 13 residues. Trimming took 2 bases from V and 6 from J, leaving 11 bases between them. DNA of the CDR3: TGTGCCAGCAGCTTTGAGGGAATAAATGGCTACACCTTC. It specifies CASSFEGINGYTF.

The chain combines TRBV4-3 with TRBJ2-1; 10 bases fit TRBD2. Germline CDR1 reads LGHNA; CDR2 reads YSLEER. This CDR3 spans 22 amino acids. V lost 2 bases to trimming and J lost 5 bases; unmatched junction nucleotides: 24. In DNA, the CDR3 is TGCGCCAGCAGCCAAACTCTAGGGACGAAGGGTATACTAGCGGGGCCAAACAATGAGCAGTTCTTC. It specifies CASSQTLGTKGILAGPNNEQFF.

This chain links TRBV7-9 with TRBJ2-5; D not resolved. Between the trimmed V and J ends, which lost 2 bases and 3 bases, there was a span of 10 bases. The germline V gene encodes CDR1 SEHNR and CDR2 FQNEAQ (reference sequence). The CDR3 contains 14 residues. The CDR3, as DNA: TGTGCCAGCAGCTTAATCGCAGAGGAAGAGACCCAGTACTTC. Protein sequence: CASSLIAEEETQYF.

The rearrangement links TRBV19 to TRBJ2-7; tentatively, D is TRBD2 (6 bases). CDR1 is LNHDA and CDR2 is SQIVND in the germline V gene (reference sequence). There are 13 residues in the CDR3. Trimming removed 8 bases at V and 0 bases at J, with 11 bases between. DNA of the CDR3: TGTGCCAGTCGGGAGTCGTCCTCCTACGAGCAGTACTTC. Its protein is CASRESSSYEQYF.

V is TRBV7-2 and J is TRBJ2-3; TRBD2 matches at 8 bases. CDR3 length: 15 amino acids. Germline CDR1 reads SGHTA; CDR2 reads FQGNSA. The ends lost 11 bases at V and 4 bases at J; junction bases unmatched: 14. The chain's CDR3 is CASRPRGGRADTQYF. In DNA, the CDR3 is TGTGCCTCGAGGCCCCGCGGGGGGCGAGCAGATACGCAGTATTTT.

The chain uses TRBV29-1 and TRBJ1-3; tentatively, D is TRBD1 (6 bases). CDR3 size: 12 residues. V was cut by 7 bases and J by 1 base, with 8 bases left in between. The germline gives CDR1 SQVTM, CDR2 ANQGSEA. In nucleotides, the CDR3 is TGCAGCGGACAGGCGTCTGGAAACACCATATATTTT. Translated: CSGQASGNTIYF.

The rearrangement uses TRBV19 and TRBJ2-1, with 7 nucleotides matching TRBD2. The length of the CDR3 is 14 residues. V lost 5 bases, J lost 7 bases, and 8 bases stayed unmatched. From germline, CDR1 is LNHDA and CDR2 SQIVND (reference sequence). The CDR3 protein is CASSQQAGPNEQFF. The CDR3 coding sequence is TGTGCCAGTAGTCAGCAAGCGGGGCCTAATGAGCAGTTCTTC.

CDR3 region: CASSTYRGGTEAFF. The DNA of the CDR3 is TGTGCCAGCAGCACTTACAGGGGCGGGACTGAAGCTTTCTTT. The gene calls are TRBV5-6 and TRBJ1-1; 7 bases are shared with TRBD1. V trimming: 4 bases; J trimming: 5 bases; junction bases outside the gene matches: 8. From germline, CDR1 is SGHDT and CDR2 YYEEEE. This CDR3 has 14 amino acids.

The chain uses TRBV4-3 and TRBJ1-2, with 7 bases fitting TRBD1. This CDR3 has 15 amino acids. The germline CDR1 and CDR2 sequences are LGHNA and YSLEER. Losses at the gene ends were 1 base for V and 2 bases for J; bases not matched to a gene: 4. Here the CDR3 reads CASSQVAGGNYGYTF. As DNA, the CDR3 is TGCGCCAGCAGCCAAGTGGCAGGGGGGAACTATGGCTACACCTTC.

V and J are TRBV4-3 and TRBJ2-3; TRBD2 agrees at 11 bases. Germline V gives CDR1 LGHNA, CDR2 YSLEER. The junction had 7 bases not matched to a gene; V was cut back by 2 bases and J by 0 bases. This CDR3 region has 18 residues. CDR3 coding DNA: TGCGCCAGCAGCCAAAACCCCCGACTAGCGGGGAGCACAGATACGCAGTATTTT. This gives the protein CASSQNPRLAGSTDTQYF.

V and J are TRBV7-2 and TRBJ1-2; TRBD1 is a possible D gene (6 bases). Trimming removed 5 bases at V and 8 bases at J, with 18 bases between. The germline gives CDR1 SGHTA, CDR2 FQGNSA. This CDR3 has 14 amino acids. As DNA, the CDR3 is TGTGCCAGCAGCCCCACGGGACACCCCGCGGGCTACACCTTC. Amino acids: CASSPTGHPAGYTF.

The genes are TRBV28 and TRBJ1-5, with D unresolved. V lost 3 bases to trimming and J lost 8 bases, with 14 bases between them. The CDR3 sequence is 14 residues long. CDR1 is MDHEN, CDR2 SYDVKM, per germline. The chain's CDR3 is CASSFGNRGKPQHF. The CDR3 nucleotides read TGTGCCAGCAGTTTCGGTAATCGGGGAAAGCCCCAGCATTTT.

The genes are TRBV25-1 and TRBJ2-6, with D perhaps matching TRBD2 (5 bases). Germline V gene lookup returns CDR1 MGHDK and CDR2 SYGVNS. The CDR3 sequence is 16 residues long. The V end lost 6 bases, the J end lost 0 bases, and 12 bases lay between the germline ends. For the CDR3, the DNA is TGTGCCAGCAGCGGGGAATTTCCCTCTGGGGCCAACGTCCTGACTTTC. Translation: CASSGEFPSGANVLTF.

The rearrangement uses TRBV6-5 and TRBJ2-3; a weak D match, TRBD1 (6 bases). The V end lost 6 bases, the J end lost 2 bases, and 9 bases lay between the germline ends. Germline V CDR1 and CDR2: MNHEY, SVGAGI. The CDR3 has 13 amino acids. The CDR3 protein is CASRQGYTDTQYF. Here the CDR3 DNA reads TGTGCCAGCAGACAGGGCTACACAGATACGCAGTATTTT.

The V call is TRBV19, the J call TRBJ2-1; 12 bases are shared with TRBD1. CDR1 and CDR2 (germline): LNHDA, SQIVND (reference sequence). Trimming at V came to 7 bases and at J to 2 bases, leaving 9 bases not matched to a gene. The CDR3 extends over 17 amino acids. CDR3 region: CASTHSRDRGPYNEQFF. CDR3 coding DNA: TGTGCCAGTACCCACTCCCGGGACAGGGGGCCCTACAATGAGCAGTTCTTC.